This T cell receptor beta chain derives from a study of vaccination effects on CD4 cells after COVID-19. Turning to the study itself: It was two doses of either the BNT162b2 or mRNA-1273 vaccine that participants received. Sampling of a couple of convalescent patients took place 16 days and one week prior to vaccination.

Sequencing in the ViraFEST assay came after antigen-specific CD4+ T cells had been expanded with viral peptide pools, which were used to stimulate PBMC. Upon completion of approximately ten days in culture, CD4+ T cells were isolated. PCR showed that the person got SARS-CoV-2 infection at some point between March and December 2020. Trimming removed 10 bases from V and 0 bases from J, with 15 bases in between. CDR3 size: 15 residues. The V gene's germline CDR1 is ENHRY and CDR2 SYGVKD. As for this clone: Its antigen is unidentified.

The protocol was immunoSEQ multiplex PCR, while the TCRdb copy is restricted to in-frame clones and leaves out a portion. The sample includes 40,000 to 50,000 clones, under 80% of them seen just once. The J gene is TRBJ1-4, the V gene TRBV10-3; D gene uncertain. The sample here was CD4+ T cells from PBMCs cultured with a peptide pool, taken before COVID-19 vaccination. This clonotype was sampled from a human donor who had a prior SARS-CoV-2 infection. This chain's CDR3 is CATRTGGATNEKLFF. The CDR3 DNA follows: TGTGCCACGAGGACGGGTGGTGCAACTAATGAAAAACTGTTTTTT.